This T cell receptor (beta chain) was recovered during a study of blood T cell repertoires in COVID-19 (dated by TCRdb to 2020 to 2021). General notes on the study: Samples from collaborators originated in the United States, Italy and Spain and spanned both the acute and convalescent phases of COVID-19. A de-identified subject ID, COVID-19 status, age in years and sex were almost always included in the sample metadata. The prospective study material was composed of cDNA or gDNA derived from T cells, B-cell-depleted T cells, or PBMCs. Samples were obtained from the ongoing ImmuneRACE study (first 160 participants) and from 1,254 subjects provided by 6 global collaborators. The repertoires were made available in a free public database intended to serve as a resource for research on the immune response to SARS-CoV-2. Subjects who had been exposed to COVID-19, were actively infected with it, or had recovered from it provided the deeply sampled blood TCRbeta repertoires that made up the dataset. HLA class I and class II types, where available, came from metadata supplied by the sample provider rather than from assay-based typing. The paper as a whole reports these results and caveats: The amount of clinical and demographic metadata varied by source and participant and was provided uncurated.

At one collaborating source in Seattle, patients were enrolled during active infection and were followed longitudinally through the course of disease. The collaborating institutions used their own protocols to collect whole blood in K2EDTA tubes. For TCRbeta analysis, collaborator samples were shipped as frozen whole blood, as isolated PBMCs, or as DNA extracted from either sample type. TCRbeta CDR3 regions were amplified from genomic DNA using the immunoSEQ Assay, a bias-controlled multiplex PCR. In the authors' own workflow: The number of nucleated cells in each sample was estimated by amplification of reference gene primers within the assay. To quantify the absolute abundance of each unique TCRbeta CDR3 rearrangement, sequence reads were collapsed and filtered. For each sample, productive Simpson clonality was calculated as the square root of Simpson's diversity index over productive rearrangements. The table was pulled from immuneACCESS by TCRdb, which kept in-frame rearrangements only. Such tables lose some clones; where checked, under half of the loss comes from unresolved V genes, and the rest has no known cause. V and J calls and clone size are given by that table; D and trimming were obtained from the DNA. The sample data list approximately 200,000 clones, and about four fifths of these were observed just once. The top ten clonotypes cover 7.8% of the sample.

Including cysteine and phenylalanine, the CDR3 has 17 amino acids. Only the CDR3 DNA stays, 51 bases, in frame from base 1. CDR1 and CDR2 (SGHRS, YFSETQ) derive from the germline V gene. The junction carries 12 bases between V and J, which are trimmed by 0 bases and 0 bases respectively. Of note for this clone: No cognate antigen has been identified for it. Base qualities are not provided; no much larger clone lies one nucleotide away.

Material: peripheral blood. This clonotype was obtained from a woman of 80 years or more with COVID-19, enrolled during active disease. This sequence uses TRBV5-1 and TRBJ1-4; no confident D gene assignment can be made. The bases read TGCGCCAGCAGCTTGGGGGCCGGCGCCGCAACTAATGAAAAACTGTTTTTT. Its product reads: CASSLGAGAATNEKLFF.